This TCR beta chain stems from a study of T cell repertoires in cytomegalovirus infection. Study background: CMV infection and matching HLA type were both indicated by public TCR beta signatures.

MiXCR, run by TCRdb on the reads, gives a single entry per CDR3 protein. This sample has 90,000 to 120,000 distinct CDR3 sequences, with roughly a quarter found just once. With respect to this clonotype: Its target is not known.

Notes on the study in general: CMV-specific TCR beta clonotypes restricted by HLA-C dominated the ex vivo response.

V lost 3 bases and J lost 1, with 9 bases in between. Per the germline V gene, CDR1 is MDHEN and CDR2 is SYDVKM. The CDR3 extends over 15 amino acids. The chain has TRBV28 and TRBJ2-2; D ambiguous. The TCR sequence derives from a human donor in good health (CMV status not recorded). Some clones in this sample may be carry-over from other donors' samples. Sequencing was done on a sample of CD8+ T cells from PBMCs. In nucleotides, the CDR3 is TGTGCCAGCAGTTTCGTGGGGATGAACACCGGGGAGCTGTTTTTT. Its translation: CASSFVGMNTGELFF.